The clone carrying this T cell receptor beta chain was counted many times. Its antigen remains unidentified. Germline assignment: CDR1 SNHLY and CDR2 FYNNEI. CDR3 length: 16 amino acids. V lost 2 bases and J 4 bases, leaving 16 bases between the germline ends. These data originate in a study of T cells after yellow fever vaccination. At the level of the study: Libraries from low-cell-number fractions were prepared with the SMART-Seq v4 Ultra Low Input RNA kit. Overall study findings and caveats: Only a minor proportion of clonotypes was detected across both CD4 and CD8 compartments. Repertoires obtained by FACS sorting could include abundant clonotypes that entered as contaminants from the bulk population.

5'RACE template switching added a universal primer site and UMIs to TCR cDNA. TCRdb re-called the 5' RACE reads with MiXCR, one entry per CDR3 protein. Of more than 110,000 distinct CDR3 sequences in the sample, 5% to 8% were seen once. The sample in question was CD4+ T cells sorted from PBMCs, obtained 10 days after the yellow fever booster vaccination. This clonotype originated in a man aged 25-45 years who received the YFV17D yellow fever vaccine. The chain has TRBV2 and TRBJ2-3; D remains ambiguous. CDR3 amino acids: CASSELETSGSDTQYF. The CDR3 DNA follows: TGTGCCAGCAGTGAATTGGAGACCTCGGGCTCAGATACGCAGTATTTT. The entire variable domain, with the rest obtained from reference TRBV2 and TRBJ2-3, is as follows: EPEVTQTPSHQVTQMGQEVILRCVPISNHLYFYWYRQILGQKVEFLVSFYNNEISEKSEIFDDQFSVERPDGSNFTLKIRSTKLEDSAMYFCASSELETSGSDTQYFGPGTRLTVL.